The entry below gives a single TCR beta chain sequence along with its context. These data belong to a study of blood T cell repertoires in COVID-19. Study summary: Both acute and convalescent COVID-19 samples were obtained from the United States, Italy and Spain. Sample material is recorded as cDNA or gDNA derived from T cells, B-cell-depleted T cells, or PBMCs.

Germline CDR1 reads SGHDT; CDR2 reads YYEEEE. V was shortened by 0 bases and J by 5 bases, with 11 bases between the two germline ends. This CDR3 spans 14 amino acids. Clones were sequenced by immunoSEQ multiplex PCR, and TCRdb holds only the in-frame ones, with some missing. The sample lists 150,000 to 200,000 clones; around 90% were seen once. The specimen was peripheral blood. The rearrangement links TRBV5-6 to TRBJ1-1; D might be TRBD1 (5 bases). This receptor was taken from a human donor in a cohort sampled during active COVID-19. The CDR3 loop is CASSLVGGRTEAFF. Here the CDR3 DNA reads TGTGCCAGCAGCTTGGTTGGGGGGAGGACTGAAGCTTTCTTT. The full variable domain, its missing parts supplied by reference TRBV5-6 and TRBJ1-1, is DAGVTQSPTHLIKTRGQQVTLRCSPKSGHDTVSWYQQALGQGPQFIFQYYEEEERQRGNFPDRFSGHQFPNYSSELNVNALLLGDSALYLCASSLVGGRTEAFFGQGTRLTVV.